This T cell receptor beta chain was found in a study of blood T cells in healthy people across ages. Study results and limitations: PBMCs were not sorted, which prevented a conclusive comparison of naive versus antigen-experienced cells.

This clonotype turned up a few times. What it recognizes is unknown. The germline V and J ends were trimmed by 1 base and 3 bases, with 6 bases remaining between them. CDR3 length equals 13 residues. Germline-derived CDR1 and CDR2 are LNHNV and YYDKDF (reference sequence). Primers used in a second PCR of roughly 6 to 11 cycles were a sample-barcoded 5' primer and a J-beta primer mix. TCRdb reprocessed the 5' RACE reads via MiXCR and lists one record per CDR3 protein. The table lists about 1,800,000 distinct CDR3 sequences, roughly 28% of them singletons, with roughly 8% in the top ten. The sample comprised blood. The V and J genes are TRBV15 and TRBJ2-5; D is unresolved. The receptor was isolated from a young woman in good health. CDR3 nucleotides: TGTGCCACCAGCAGAGTTGTGGAAGAGACCCAGTACTTC. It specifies CATSRVVEETQYF.